A single sample gave rise to the 17 T cell receptor beta chains below, sequenced in a study of response to subunit inactivated influenza vaccine. MiXCR, applied by TCRdb to the RT-PCR reads, yields one record per CDR3 protein. The sample records more than 700,000 distinct CDR3 sequences, less than 25% being singletons. The source was PBMCs from blood, collected roughly 5 days after vaccination. These receptors came from a man aged 50-59 years who received an inactivated influenza vaccine.

The chain employs TRBV9 and TRBJ2-1; 11 nucleotides line up with TRBD2. The CDR3 loop spans 16 amino acids. The V gene's germline CDR1 is SGDLS and CDR2 YYNGEE. V lost 1 base and J lost 5; bases outside the gene matches: 5. CDR3 coding DNA: TGTGCCAGCAGCGTAAGTGGGACTAGCGGAAACAATGAGCAGTTCTTC. This sequence encodes CASSVSGTSGNNEQFF.

This clonotype was recorded a few times. The chain recombines TRBV5-1 with TRBJ2-7, with D hard to call. The germline gives CDR1 SGHRS, CDR2 YFSETQ. The ends were cut back, 1 base at V and 0 bases at J, with 14 bases in the middle. The CDR3 consists of 16 residues. CDR3 sequence (DNA): TGCGCCAGCAGCTTGATGGGCATCTCCAACTCCTACGAGCAGTACTTC. It encodes CASSLMGISNSYEQYF.

The chain combines TRBV6-1 with TRBJ2-4; the match to TRBD1 covers 8 bases. Losses at the gene ends were 5 bases for V and 0 bases for J; bases not matched to a gene: 9. The CDR3 spans 17 residues. In germline, CDR1 is MNHNS, CDR2 SASEGT. CDR3 in amino acids: CASSPPGTGLAKNIQYF. The CDR3 DNA reads as TGTGCCAGCAGTCCCCCTGGGACAGGTTTAGCCAAAAACATTCAGTACTTC.

The J gene is TRBJ1-2, the V gene TRBV5-8, with 7 bases lining up with TRBD1. Per the germline V gene, CDR1 is SGHTS and CDR2 is YDEGEE. The CDR3 is made up of 14 amino acids. V lost 2 bases, J lost 5 bases, and 6 bases stayed unmatched. The CDR3 sequence is CASSFGQAGYGYTF. The CDR3 DNA reads TGTGCCAGCAGCTTCGGACAGGCAGGTTATGGCTACACCTTC.

The genes are TRBV4-1 and TRBJ1-1; D unclear. Germline V gene lookup returns CDR1 MGHRA and CDR2 YSYEKL. V lost 4 bases, J lost 1 base, and 13 bases lay in between. The CDR3 has 15 amino acids. The CDR3 sequence: CASSLTLSANTEAFF. As DNA, the CDR3 is TGCGCCAGCAGCCTAACACTCAGCGCGAACACTGAAGCTTTCTTT.

The chain has TRBV6-2 or TRBV6-3 and TRBJ2-3; no reliable D call. The V end lost 2 bases, the J end lost 10 bases, and 13 bases lay between the germline ends. This CDR3 has 13 amino acids. The germline V gene has CDR1 MNHEY and CDR2 SVGEGT. DNA of the CDR3: TGTGCCAGCAGTTACCAACCGTTGGCTGCGCAGTATTTT. Translated, it gives CASSYQPLAAQYF.

This clonotype was detected a few times. The J gene is TRBJ1-3, the V gene TRBV12-3 or TRBV12-4, with a weak D call TRBD1 (6 bases). The CDR3 is 14 residues long. Between the trimmed V and J ends, which lost 5 bases and 2 bases, there was a span of 10 bases. This CDR3 reads CASSENRAGNTIYF. In DNA form, the CDR3 reads TGTGCCAGCAGTGAGAACAGGGCTGGAAACACCATATATTTT.

This clonotype was observed a single time. The genes are TRBV29-1 and TRBJ1-1, with 9 bases fitting TRBD1. Germline assignment: CDR1 SQVTM and CDR2 ANQGSEA. The CDR3 covers 11 residues. V lost 5 bases, J lost 6 bases, and 1 base stayed unmatched. CDR3 sequence (DNA): TGCAGCGTTTACAGGGGGCCTGAAGCTTTCTTT. Protein: CSVYRGPEAFF.

This clonotype was detected ten times or more. The rearrangement uses TRBV12-3 or TRBV12-4 and TRBJ1-1; no reliable D call. Trimming stripped 2 bases from V and 8 bases from J, with 15 bases between. The CDR3 spans 14 residues. CDR3 sequence: CASSLSSEITEAFF. For the CDR3, the DNA is TGTGCCAGCAGTTTAAGCTCCGAAATAACCGAAGCTTTCTTT.

The J gene is TRBJ2-3, the V gene TRBV6-5; 8 positions agree with TRBD2. The CDR3 sequence is 16 residues long. Trimming removed 6 bases from V and 3 bases from J; junction bases left unmatched: 11. Germline CDR1 is MNHEY and CDR2 is SVGAGI. The CDR3 nucleotides read TGTGCCAGCAGCTACAGCGGGGGCCCGGGGACAGATACGCAGTATTTT. Protein product: CASSYSGGPGTDTQYF.

The chain has TRBV5-1 and TRBJ2-1; 7 nucleotides agree with TRBD2. The CDR3 is 17 residues long. Germline CDR1 reads SGHRS; CDR2 reads YFSETQ. The junction had 11 bases not matched to a gene; V was cut back by 3 bases and J by 2 bases. As DNA, the CDR3 is TGCGCCAGCAGCTCCTTCGGACGGGGAGGGACCTACAATGAGCAGTTCTTC. As protein: CASSSFGRGGTYNEQFF. The entire variable domain, with the rest obtained from reference TRBV5-1 and TRBJ2-1, is as follows: KAGVTQTPRYLIKTRGQQVTLSCSPISGHRSVSWYQQTPGQGLQFLFEYFSETQRNKGNFPGRFSGRQFSNSRSEMNVSTLELGDSALYLCASSSFGRGGTYNEQFFGPGTRLTVL.

V gene TRBV5-1 combines with J gene TRBJ2-7, with TRBD1 identical over 7 bases. CDR3 length: 14 amino acids. Germline trimming cut 4 bases from V and 3 bases from J; bases unmatched to any gene: 7. Germline assignment: CDR1 SGHRS and CDR2 YFSETQ. CDR3 protein: CASSRGDSFYEQYF. Here the CDR3 DNA reads TGCGCCAGCAGCCGAGGGGACAGCTTCTACGAGCAGTACTTC.

The rearrangement uses TRBV28 and TRBJ2-1; D call uncertain. Germline assignment: CDR1 MDHEN and CDR2 SYDVKM. The V end lost 3 bases, the J end lost 6 bases, and 9 bases lay between the germline ends. This CDR3 spans 13 amino acids. The CDR3 sequence: CASSFIQFNEQFF. The CDR3 region has the DNA TGTGCCAGCAGTTTTATACAGTTCAATGAGCAGTTCTTC.

This clonotype was seen a few times. The rearrangement joins TRBV5-1 to TRBJ2-6; no firm D call. CDR1 SGHRS and CDR2 YFSETQ come from the germline V gene. Trimming removed 0 bases at V and 3 bases at J, with 13 bases between. The CDR3 has 17 amino acids. CDR3 nucleotides: TGCGCCAGCAGCTTGGTCAAAGGAACGTATGGGGCCAACGTCCTGACTTTC. Translation gives CASSLVKGTYGANVLTF.

This clonotype was recorded a few times. The chain combines TRBV10-3 with TRBJ2-1; D perhaps matches TRBD1 (6 bases). With 2 bases removed from V and 7 bases from J, the gap between germline ends came to 12 bases. The CDR3 runs 14 residues. Germline CDR1 reads ENHRY; CDR2 reads SYGVKD. The CDR3 spells CAISEGGRRNEQFF. The CDR3 region has the DNA TGTGCCATCAGTGAGGGGGGCCGGCGGAATGAGCAGTTCTTC.

This clonotype was observed a handful of times. The chain carries TRBV6-2 or TRBV6-3 and TRBJ2-2, with 7 bases aligning to TRBD2. This CDR3 spans 17 amino acids. CDR1 and CDR2 (germline): MNHEY, SVGEGT. V dropped 2 bases and J dropped 2; count of bases not matched to a gene: 8. CDR3 residues: CASSYPGTTINTGELFF. The CDR3 DNA is TGTGCCAGCAGTTACCCCGGGACTACCATAAACACCGGGGAGCTGTTTTTT.

The rearrangement joins TRBV5-1 to TRBJ2-5; TRBD2 matches at 9 bases. The germline gives CDR1 SGHRS, CDR2 YFSETQ. There are 15 residues in the CDR3. The V segment lost 1 base and the J segment 2 bases; nucleotides outside the gene matches: 3. Here the CDR3 DNA reads TGCGCCAGCAGCTTGCGTAGCGGGAGACAAGAGACCCAGTACTTC. This codes for CASSLRSGRQETQYF.